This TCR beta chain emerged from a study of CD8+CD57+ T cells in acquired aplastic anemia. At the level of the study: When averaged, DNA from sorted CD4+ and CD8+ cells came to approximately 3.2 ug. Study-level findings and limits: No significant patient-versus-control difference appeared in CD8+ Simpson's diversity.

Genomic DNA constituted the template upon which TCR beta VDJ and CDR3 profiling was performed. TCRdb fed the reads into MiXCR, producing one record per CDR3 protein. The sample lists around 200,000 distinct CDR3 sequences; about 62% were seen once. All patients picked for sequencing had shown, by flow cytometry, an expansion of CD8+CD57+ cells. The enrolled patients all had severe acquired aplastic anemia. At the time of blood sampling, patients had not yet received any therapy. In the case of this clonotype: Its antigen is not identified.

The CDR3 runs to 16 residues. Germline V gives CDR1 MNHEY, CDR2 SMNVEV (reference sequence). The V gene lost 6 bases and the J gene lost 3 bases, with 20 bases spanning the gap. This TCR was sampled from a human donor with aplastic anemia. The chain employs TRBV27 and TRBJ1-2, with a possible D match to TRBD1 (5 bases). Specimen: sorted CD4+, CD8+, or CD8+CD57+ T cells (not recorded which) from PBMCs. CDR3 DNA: TGTGCCAGCAGCTCCATCCCCGGGAGGGACTACTATGGCTACACCTTC. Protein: CASSSIPGRDYYGYTF.